Reported below is one T cell receptor (beta chain). immunoSEQ v3.0 was run at survey level. This table comes from immunoSEQ multiplex PCR, and its TCRdb copy is limited to in-frame clones, with some not included. There are tens of thousands of clones in the sample; approximately 81% occur only once, and about 4.6% lies in the top ten. The entry originates in a study of long-term antiretroviral therapy in people with HIV. V lost 7 bases to trimming and J lost 9 bases, with 13 bases between them. The CDR3 runs to 12 residues. In germline, CDR1 is LGHNT, CDR2 FRNRAP. The chain employs TRBV12-5 and TRBJ2-1; no firm D call. The clonotype comes from a woman aged 25 to 45 with HIV. Here the sequenced sample was unsorted PBMCs, taken roughly 2.9 years before starting antiretroviral therapy. CDR3 sequence: CASALYGLEQFF. CDR3 in DNA: TGTGCTAGTGCCCTTTATGGGCTTGAGCAGTTCTTC.